This record covers a single T cell receptor (beta chain). The antigen it recognizes is unknown. No much larger clone is present one base from it, and per-base qualities are unavailable. This specimen belongs to a study of graft-versus-host responses after intestinal transplantation (dated by TCRdb to about 2021). At the level of the whole study: The transplants that recipients got were multivisceral, liver-intestinal, or isolated intestinal. Anti-thymocyte globulin induction was given to all recipients, followed by maintenance tacrolimus and steroids for two to three years. Graft-versus-host and host-versus-graft alloreactive T cell clones were tracked in the graft, circulation and bone marrow after intestinal transplantation using bulk TCR-beta CDR3 sequencing. To identify alloreactive clones, pre-transplant mixed lymphocyte reaction products were sequenced and compared with unstimulated pre-transplant donor and recipient T cells. The cohort enrolled some 23 intestinal transplant recipients including one retransplant, and 3 patients lacking pretransplant specimens were excluded. Donor T cell macrochimerism was defined as a peak of at least 4% donor T cells among recipient peripheral blood mononuclear cells. Instead of going to the commercial service, samples from a few later patients were sequenced in-house on an Illumina MiSeq and processed with MiXCR. What the study reported, not specific to this receptor: GvH clones turned up in recipient bone marrow, with some appearing earlier in ileal mucosa or blood, a pattern consistent with an intestinal mucosal origin. In patients with donor T cell macrochimerism, the allografts had high GvH to HvG T cell clonal ratios. Early after transplant, peak levels of circulating GvH clones were associated with declines in HvG clones. The relatively low number and heterogeneity of intestinal transplant patients limited the conclusions.

Library creation used the immunoSEQ multiplex PCR assay. High-throughput TCR-beta CDR3 sequencing of genomic DNA from most patients was performed by Adaptive Biotechnologies. As for the authors' bioinformatics: Adaptive's ImmunoSEQ software supplied the TCR sequencing data for more than 15 patients, while MiXCR and VDJtools were used to process a few other patients. CDR3 nucleotide sequences shared between donor and recipient were removed because their origin could not be assigned. To be classed as alloreactive, a clone needed at least 2-fold expansion over unstimulated cells and a minimum CFSE-low frequency of 0.002% (template counts) or 0.001% (read counts). Clones were considered mappable if detected in sequenced pre-transplant spleen, lymph node, or MLR CFSE-low populations of the donor or recipient. Cumulative frequency of alloreactive clones was calculated as a percentage of all sequences weighted by copy number. In TCRdb, the immuneACCESS table is reduced to in-frame sequences with V and J assigned. These tables do not hold every clone; where another copy was compared, an unresolved V gene accounts for under half, and the others remain unexplained. V, J and clone size were drawn from that table, and D and trimming were deduced from the DNA. In all, the sample holds approximately 16,000 clones, and 67% of those were seen once. Together, the top ten hold 7% to 9% of the sample.

Its CDR3 holds 14 amino acids, cysteine through phenylalanine. Only the CDR3 portion is preserved as DNA: 42 bases, with reading frame beginning at the first base. The germline V gene (reference sequence) specifies MNHNY as CDR1 and SVGAGI as CDR2. V gives up 8 bases and J gives up 7 bases, and the segment between their germline ends measures 15 bases. Intraepithelial and lamina propria lymphocytes were isolated from graft specimens using dithiothreitol, EDTA incubations and collagenase D digestion. Bulk TCR-beta sequencing was performed on serial intestinal graft biopsy specimens collected as late as 600 days after transplant.

The sequenced sample was ileum tissue, obtained almost 700 days after intestinal transplantation. The receptor's source is a human patient who received an intestinal transplant, so some T cells may come from the graft donor. The chain is encoded by TRBV6-6 joined to TRBJ1-6; the D gene is perhaps TRBD1, on 6 matching bases. The DNA is as follows: TGTGCCAGCCGTAGGGGGGAGGGAAATTCACCCCTCCACTTT. This gives the protein CASRRGEGNSPLHF.